This T cell receptor beta chain was sequenced during a study of T-cell reconstitution after alpha-beta-depleted transplantation in children. Study-level points and caveats: Expanded graft clones numbering several hundred reportedly gave rise to alpha-beta T cells about two months after transplant. T cells produced anew were the main source of T-cell counts and diversity one year after transplant. Diversity of TCRbeta at day 60 was high in some patients, arising from surviving recipient T cells and thymic progenitors.

In its sample, this clonotype was seen a few times. Its antigen is unknown. This CDR3 has 16 residues. CDR1 and CDR2 from the germline V gene are SGHDN and FVKESK. J gave up 5 bases and V 4 bases, and 8 bases lay outside the gene matches. Researchers prepared the TCRbeta library using unique molecular identifiers, the study reports. TCRdb processed the PCR reads anew with MiXCR; each CDR3 protein has one entry. Here the sample spans a few hundred thousand distinct CDR3 sequences, under 14% being singletons. The specimen comprised peripheral blood, sampled 180 days after TCRalphabeta/CD19-depleted stem cell transplant. J is TRBJ2-1 and V is TRBV14; 10 bases align to TRBD2. This TCR derives from a male patient aged 2 to 10 who had a stem cell transplant for chronic granulomatous disease, so the T cells may come from the graft donor. This CDR3 reads CASSLTGTSVNNEQFF. In nucleotides, the CDR3 is TGTGCCAGCAGCCTAACCGGGACTAGCGTCAACAATGAGCAGTTCTTC.